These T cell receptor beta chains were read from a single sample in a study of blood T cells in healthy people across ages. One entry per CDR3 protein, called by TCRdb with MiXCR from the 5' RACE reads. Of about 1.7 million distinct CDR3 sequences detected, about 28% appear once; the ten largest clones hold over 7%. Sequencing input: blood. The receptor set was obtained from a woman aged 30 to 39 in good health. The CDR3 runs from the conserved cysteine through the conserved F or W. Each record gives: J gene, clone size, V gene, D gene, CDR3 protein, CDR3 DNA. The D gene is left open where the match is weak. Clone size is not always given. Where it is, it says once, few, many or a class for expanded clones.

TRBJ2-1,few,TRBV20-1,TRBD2,CSARLAGAVEQFF,TGCAGTGCGAGGCTAGCGGGAGCGGTTGAGCAGTTCTTC
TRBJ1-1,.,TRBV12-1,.,CASSFETETNTEAFF,TGTGCCAGCAGCTTCGAGACTGAGACGAACACTGAAGCTTTCTTT
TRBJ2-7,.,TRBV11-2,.,CASSLVDSRYEQYF,TGTGCCAGCAGCTTAGTGGACAGTCGCTACGAGCAGTACTTC
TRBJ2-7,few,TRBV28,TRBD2,CASRVQLGGSYEQYF,TGTGCCAGCAGAGTCCAGTTGGGGGGGAGTTACGAGCAGTACTTC
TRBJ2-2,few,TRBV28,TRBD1,CASSSTSGTVNTGELFF,TGTGCCAGCAGTTCCACATCCGGGACAGTCAACACCGGGGAGCTGTTTTTT
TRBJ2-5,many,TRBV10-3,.,CAISDRGGSQETQYF,TGTGCCATCAGTGACAGGGGGGGTTCCCAAGAGACCCAGTACTTC
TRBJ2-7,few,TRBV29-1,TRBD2,CSAGPSGYYEQYF,TGTAGCGCCGGCCCTAGCGGGTACTACGAGCAGTACTTC
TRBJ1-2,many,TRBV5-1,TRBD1,CASSPAGQNYGYTF,TGCGCCAGCAGCCCCGCGGGACAGAACTATGGCTACACCTTC
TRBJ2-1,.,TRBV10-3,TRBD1,CAISEAKGAGNEQFF,TGTGCCATCAGTGAGGCAAAGGGGGCCGGGAATGAGCAGTTCTTC
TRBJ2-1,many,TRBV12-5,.,CASGPAGSYNEQFF,TGTGCTAGTGGTCCCGCGGGGTCCTACAATGAGCAGTTCTTC
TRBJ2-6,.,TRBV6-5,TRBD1,CASRGRGLGANVLTF,TGTGCCAGCAGAGGCAGGGGGCTGGGGGCCAACGTCCTGACTTTC
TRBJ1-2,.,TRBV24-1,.,CATSKWGPRWRGYTF,TGTGCCACCAGTAAATGGGGGCCCCGTTGGCGTGGCTACACCTTC
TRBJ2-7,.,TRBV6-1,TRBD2,CASSEDTSGRLYEQYF,TGTGCCAGCAGTGAAGATACTAGCGGGAGGCTCTACGAGCAGTACTTC
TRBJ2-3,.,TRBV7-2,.,CASSRLSRTDTQYF,TGTGCCAGCAGCCGCCTCTCTAGGACAGATACGCAGTATTTT
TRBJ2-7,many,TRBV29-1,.,CSVEDPGVGYEQYF,TGCAGCGTTGAAGATCCGGGAGTAGGCTACGAGCAGTACTTC
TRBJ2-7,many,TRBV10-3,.,CAISESTGNYEQYF,TGTGCCATCAGTGAGTCGACAGGAAACTACGAGCAGTACTTC
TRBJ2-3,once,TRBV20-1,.,CSAWDRVADTQYF,TGCAGTGCTTGGGACCGCGTCGCAGATACGCAGTATTTT
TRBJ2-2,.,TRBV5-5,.,CASSLVSAYTGELFF,TGTGCCAGCAGCTTGGTTAGCGCCTACACCGGGGAGCTGTTTTTT
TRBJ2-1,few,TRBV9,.,CASSVAPVGDEQFF,TGTGCCAGCAGCGTAGCCCCGGTCGGGGATGAGCAGTTCTTC
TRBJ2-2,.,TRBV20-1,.,CSARKDSGELFF,TGCAGTGCTAGGAAAGACTCCGGGGAGCTGTTTTTT
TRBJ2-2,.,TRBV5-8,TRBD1,CASSLAGQGTTGELFF,TGTGCCAGCAGCTTGGCAGGACAGGGTACAACCGGGGAGCTGTTTTTT
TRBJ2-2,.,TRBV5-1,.,CASSLMGITTGELFF,TGCGCCAGCAGCTTGATGGGCATTACCACCGGGGAGCTGTTTTTT
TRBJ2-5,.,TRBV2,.,CASSTGGAPAAQYF,TGTGCCAGCAGTACTGGGGGGGCACCCGCGGCCCAGTACTTC
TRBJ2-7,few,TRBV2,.,CASTGGYREVTYEQYF,TGTGCCAGCACCGGCGGCTACAGGGAGGTTACCTACGAGCAGTACTTC
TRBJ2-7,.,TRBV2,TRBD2,CASSESSGDSYEQYF,TGTGCCAGCAGTGAATCTAGCGGGGACTCCTACGAGCAGTACTTC
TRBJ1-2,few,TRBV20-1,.,CSANDRTYGYTF,TGCAGTGCCAACGATCGGACCTATGGCTACACCTTC
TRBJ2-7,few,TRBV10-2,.,CASSEVAAFQGYEQYF,TGCGCCAGCAGTGAGGTTGCAGCCTTCCAAGGCTACGAGCAGTACTTC
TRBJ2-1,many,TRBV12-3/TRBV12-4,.,CASSSTDHRNEQFF,TGTGCCAGCAGTTCAACGGACCATAGAAATGAGCAGTTCTTC
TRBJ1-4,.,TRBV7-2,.,CASSLVIATNEKLFF,TGTGCCAGCAGCTTAGTCATTGCAACTAATGAAAAACTGTTTTTT
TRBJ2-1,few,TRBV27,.,CASISVHHEQFF,TGTGCCAGCATTTCGGTGCACCATGAGCAGTTCTTC
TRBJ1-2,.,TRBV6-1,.,CASSEVNGMASYTF,TGTGCCAGCAGTGAAGTTAATGGGATGGCAAGCTACACCTTC
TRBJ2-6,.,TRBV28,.,CASSPGGSGTNVLTF,TGTGCCAGCAGCCCTGGGGGCTCTGGGACCAACGTCCTGACTTTC
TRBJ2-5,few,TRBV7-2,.,CASSLGRHQETQYF,TGTGCCAGCAGCTTGGGAAGGCATCAAGAGACCCAGTACTTC
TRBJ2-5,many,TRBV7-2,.,CASSLGGGGSQETQYF,TGCGCCAGCAGCTTGGGAGGGGGAGGTTCCCAAGAGACCCAGTACTTC
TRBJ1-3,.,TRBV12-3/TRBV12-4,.,CASSPSGTGNTIYF,TGTGCCAGCAGCCCCTCGGGGACTGGAAACACCATATATTTT
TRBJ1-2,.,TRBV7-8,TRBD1,CASSSGTGANPTYGYTF,TGTGCCAGCAGCTCCGGGACAGGGGCCAACCCTACCTATGGCTACACCTTC
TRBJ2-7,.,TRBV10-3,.,CAISEPDLYEQYF,TGTGCCATCAGTGAGCCCGACTTATACGAGCAGTACTTC
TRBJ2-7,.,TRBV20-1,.,CSARVDDNEQYF,TGCAGTGCTAGGGTCGATGACAACGAGCAGTACTTC
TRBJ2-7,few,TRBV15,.,CATRSTQVLDEQYF,TGTGCCACTAGGAGTACACAAGTCTTGGACGAGCAGTACTTC
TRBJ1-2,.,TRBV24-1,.,CATSGPGTGESGYTF,TGTGCCACCAGTGGTCCTGGGACGGGGGAGAGTGGCTACACCTTC
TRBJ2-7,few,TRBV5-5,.,CASSWGEEQYF,TGTGCCAGCAGCTGGGGGGAAGAGCAGTACTTC
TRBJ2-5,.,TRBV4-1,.,CASSQGDGGRETQYF,TGCGCCAGCAGCCAAGGAGACGGGGGGCGGGAGACCCAGTACTTC
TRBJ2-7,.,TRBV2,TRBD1,CASSKDRTYEQYF,TGTGCCAGCAGTAAGGACAGGACCTACGAGCAGTACTTC
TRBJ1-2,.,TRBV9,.,CASSFDLDSTGYTF,TGTGCCAGCAGCTTCGATCTCGATTCGACGGGCTACACCTTC
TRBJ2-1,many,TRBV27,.,CASSFRAYNEQFF,TGTGCCAGCAGCTTTAGGGCATACAATGAGCAGTTCTTC
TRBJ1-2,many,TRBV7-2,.,CASSLGGAAGDGYTF,TGTGCCAGCAGCTTAGGGGGTGCGGCGGGGGATGGCTACACCTTC
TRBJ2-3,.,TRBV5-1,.,CASSLDGDRSTDTQYF,TGCGCCAGCAGCTTGGACGGCGACAGAAGCACAGATACGCAGTATTTT
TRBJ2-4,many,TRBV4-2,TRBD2,CASSHSGGAPDIQYF,TGTGCCAGCAGCCACAGCGGGGGGGCCCCAGACATTCAGTACTTC
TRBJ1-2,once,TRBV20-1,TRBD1,CSAIKQGAREYGYTF,TGCAGTGCTATAAAACAGGGGGCGAGAGAGTATGGCTACACCTTC
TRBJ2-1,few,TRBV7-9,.,CASSSHLGEQFF,TGTGCCAGCAGCTCGCACCTAGGGGAGCAGTTCTTC
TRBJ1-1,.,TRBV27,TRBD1,CASSFGTGAPNTEAFF,TGTGCCAGCAGTTTCGGGACAGGGGCCCCGAACACTGAAGCTTTCTTT
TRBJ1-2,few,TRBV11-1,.,CASSPRTNLNYGYTF,TGTGCCAGCAGCCCAAGGACTAACCTGAACTATGGCTACACCTTC